These T cell receptor beta chains were read from a single sample in a study of blood T cell repertoires in COVID-19. Produced via immunoSEQ multiplex PCR; TCRdb's table is partial and in-frame only. The data show 290,000 or so clones, around 84% seen once. Sequencing was performed on peripheral blood. The receptors were sampled from a man between 65 and 79 years old with acute or convalescent COVID-19. Each CDR3 is given with its conserved first and last residue. A D gene is named only where the DNA matches it firmly. Where a row states a size, it is once, few, many or the class of an expanded clone; other rows omit it.

>12|-|TRBV18|-|TRBJ1-4
CASSPSGEKLFF
TGTGCCAGCTCACCCAGCGGGGAAAAACTGTTTTTT
>16|-|TRBV5-1|TRBD2|TRBJ2-1
CASSLDPGTTYNEQFF
TGCGCCAGCAGCTTGGACCCAGGGACTACCTACAATGAGCAGTTCTTC
>13|-|TRBV3-1/TRBV3-2|-|TRBJ2-1
CASSPLPVGEQFF
TGTGCCAGCAGCCCCCTCCCGGTTGGTGAGCAGTTCTTC
>15|-|TRBV18|-|TRBJ2-5
CASSPPTLGRETQYF
TGTGCCAGCTCACCCCCGACCCTGGGGCGGGAGACCCAGTACTTC
>16|-|TRBV28|-|TRBJ1-2
CASSPTFRVANYGYTF
TGTGCCAGCAGCCCTACTTTCAGGGTAGCTAACTATGGCTACACCTTC
>14|once|TRBV6-5|-|TRBJ2-7
CASSYSQGSYEQYF
TGTGCCAGCAGTTACTCCCAGGGTAGTTACGAGCAGTACTTC
>12|-|TRBV6-5|-|TRBJ1-4
CASLFTREKLFF
TGTGCCAGCCTGTTTACCCGGGAGAAACTGTTTTTT
>14|-|TRBV7-9|-|TRBJ2-1
CASSLGPAYNEQFF
TGTGCCAGCAGCTTAGGCCCAGCCTACAATGAGCAGTTCTTC
>14|-|TRBV6-5|TRBD1|TRBJ2-7
CASSTVGQAGEQYF
TGTGCCAGCAGCACGGTAGGACAGGCGGGCGAGCAGTACTTC
>11|-|TRBV28|-|TRBJ1-5
CASTAGQPQHF
TGTGCCAGCACCGCAGGTCAGCCCCAGCATTTT
>16|few|TRBV11-2|-|TRBJ1-2
CASSPRGYSLNYGYTF
TGTGCCAGCAGCCCCCGAGGTTATAGCCTGAACTATGGCTACACCTTC
>14|-|TRBV5-4|TRBD1|TRBJ1-5
CASSAGQTNQPQHF
TGTGCCAGCAGCGCGGGACAGACTAATCAGCCCCAGCATTTT
>16|few|TRBV2|TRBD2|TRBJ2-1
CASSIQRLAGGYEQFF
TGTGCCAGCAGTATCCAGAGACTAGCGGGAGGTTATGAGCAGTTCTTC
>14|-|TRBV3-1/TRBV3-2|TRBD1|TRBJ1-2
CASSQGTGGGGYTF
TGTGCCAGCAGCCAAGGGACAGGGGGCGGTGGCTACACCTTC
>16|-|TRBV5-4|TRBD2|TRBJ2-3
CASSPGTSGGRAAQYF
TGTGCCAGCAGCCCTGGGACTAGCGGGGGGCGGGCGGCACAGTATTTT